The T cell receptor beta chain under discussion was sequenced for a study of blood T cell repertoires in COVID-19. Whole-study context: Whether acute or convalescent, the COVID-19 samples came from the United States, Italy and Spain. PBMCs, B-cell-depleted T cells, or T cells provided the cDNA or gDNA that made up the material.

Original handling: Reference gene primer amplification gave nucleated cell count estimates. Some clones are missing from TCRdb's copy, which holds only in-frame ones; the method was immunoSEQ multiplex PCR. The V and J calls and clone size are taken from that table; D and trimming were inferred from the DNA. The sample yields 100,000 to 150,000 clones, around nine tenths seen once. Sequenced: peripheral blood. The origin of this receptor is a woman aged 50 to 60 with acute or convalescent COVID-19.

In nucleotides, the CDR3 is TGTGCCAGTAGTGTACCGGGACAACTGAACACTGAAGCTTTCTTT. This gives the protein CASSVPGQLNTEAFF. V and J are TRBV19 and TRBJ1-1, with TRBD1 as a possible D gene (6 bases). CDR1 and CDR2 from the germline V gene are LNHDA and SQIVND (reference sequence). The CDR3 length is 15 residues. V lost 5 bases, J lost 0 bases, and 13 bases lay in between.